Listed below are T cell receptor beta chains from one sample, sequenced in a study of T cell changes during pregnancy in multiple sclerosis. Produced via immunoSEQ multiplex PCR; TCRdb's table is partial and in-frame only. The sample has around 60,000 clones, 80% to 95% seen once. The specimen was peripheral blood, collected in the second trimester of pregnancy. Every receptor here comes from a female donor with multiple sclerosis, enrolled in a pregnancy study. The CDR3 runs from the conserved cysteine through the conserved F or W. D genes are given only for firm matches. A row's size may be missing; if present it is once, few, many or a size class.

clone size,J gene,V gene,D gene,CDR3 protein,CDR3 DNA
NA,TRBJ2-4,TRBV9,TRBD2,CASSAGLAGGNIQYF,TGTGCCAGCAGCGCGGGACTAGCGGGAGGGAACATTCAGTACTTC
NA,TRBJ2-7,TRBV18,NA,CASGTGINYEQYF,TGTGCCAGCGGAACCGGGATTAACTACGAGCAGTACTTC
once,TRBJ2-5,TRBV5-1,NA,CASSLGGPGETQYF,TGCGCCAGCAGCTTGGGAGGGCCCGGCGAGACCCAGTACTTC
NA,TRBJ2-1,TRBV5-1,NA,CASSLVGVYNEQFF,TGCGCCAGCAGCTTGGTAGGGGTCTACAATGAGCAGTTCTTC
NA,TRBJ2-6,TRBV12-5,TRBD1,CASDGGQGARGANVLTF,TGTGCTAGTGACGGGGGACAGGGGGCGAGAGGGGCCAACGTCCTGACTTTC
once,TRBJ2-7,TRBV4-3,TRBD2,CASSQVRAGGPGYEQYF,TGCGCCAGCAGCCAAGTCCGGGCGGGAGGGCCGGGCTACGAGCAGTACTTC
NA,TRBJ2-7,TRBV2,NA,CASSAQSYEQYF,TGTGCCAGCAGTGCTCAGTCCTACGAGCAGTACTTC
NA,TRBJ2-1,TRBV5-6,TRBD2,CASSRLAGGPGLSYNEQFF,TGTGCCAGCAGCAGACTAGCGGGAGGGCCAGGTTTGTCCTACAATGAGCAGTTCTTC
NA,TRBJ1-2,TRBV9,NA,CASSVEPTVSYGYTF,TGTGCCAGCAGCGTAGAACCCACAGTAAGCTATGGCTACACCTTC
NA,TRBJ1-1,TRBV19,NA,CASSAGLGTEAFF,TGTGCCAGTAGTGCAGGGTTAGGAACTGAAGCTTTCTTT
few,TRBJ1-2,TRBV7-2,TRBD1,CASSTRTGDLYGYTF,TGTGCCAGCAGCACCCGGACAGGGGACCTCTATGGCTACACCTTC
NA,TRBJ2-7,TRBV5-1,TRBD2,CASRREGTYEQYF,TGCGCCAGCAGGAGGGAGGGAACCTACGAGCAGTACTTC
NA,TRBJ2-1,TRBV25-1,NA,CASSEWAQGNYNEQFF,TGTGCCAGCAGTGAATGGGCACAGGGCAACTACAATGAGCAGTTCTTC
few,TRBJ2-1,TRBV2,NA,CASSGYHPGVAYNEQFF,TGTGCCAGCAGTGGCTATCATCCCGGGGTTGCCTACAATGAGCAGTTCTTC
NA,TRBJ2-7,TRBV28,TRBD1,CASSVQLTPDRDRGYEQYF,TGTGCCAGCAGCGTCCAATTAACACCAGACCGGGACAGGGGGTACGAGCAGTACTTC
NA,TRBJ2-5,TRBV28,NA,CASSFYGRDQETQYF,TGTGCCAGCAGTTTTTACGGCAGGGACCAAGAGACCCAGTACTTC
once,TRBJ1-4,TRBV9,TRBD1,CASSATNRGTNEKLFF,TGTGCCAGCAGCGCCACAAACAGGGGTACTAATGAAAAACTGTTTTTT
NA,TRBJ2-1,TRBV28,TRBD2,CASSPQLAGDNEQFF,TGTGCCAGCAGTCCTCAACTAGCGGGAGACAATGAGCAGTTCTTC
NA,TRBJ2-3,TRBV7-9,NA,CASSRRGGETDTQYF,TGTGCCAGCAGTCGTAGGGGGGGGGAAACAGATACGCAGTATTTT
NA,TRBJ2-5,TRBV5-6,TRBD1,CASSQLGQGLQETQYF,TGTGCCAGCAGCCAGCTGGGACAGGGGCTTCAAGAGACCCAGTACTTC
NA,TRBJ1-2,TRBV9,NA,CASSVEVRAYGYTF,TGTGCCAGCAGCGTAGAAGTCAGGGCGTATGGCTACACCTTC
NA,TRBJ2-5,TRBV2,NA,CASSARAAGNLETQYF,TGTGCCAGCAGTGCTAGAGCAGCGGGTAACCTAGAGACCCAGTACTTC
NA,TRBJ2-5,TRBV28,TRBD1,CASSSIQGAGETQYF,TGTGCCAGCAGTTCGATCCAGGGGGCGGGAGAGACCCAGTACTTC
NA,TRBJ1-1,TRBV9,NA,CANSLSDAGLKNTEAFF,TGTGCCAACTCCCTTTCAGATGCGGGACTAAAGAACACTGAAGCTTTCTTT
NA,TRBJ1-4,TRBV18,NA,CASSLGSIATNEKLFF,TGTGCCAGCTCACTGGGCAGCATTGCAACTAATGAAAAACTGTTTTTT
once,TRBJ1-4,TRBV4-3,NA,CASSQELAQGTNEKLFF,TGCGCCAGCAGCCAAGAGCTCGCCCAGGGTACTAATGAAAAACTGTTTTTT
NA,TRBJ2-5,TRBV11-2,NA,CASNGRGDSQETQYF,TGTGCCAGCAACGGAAGGGGGGACAGCCAAGAGACCCAGTACTTC
NA,TRBJ1-1,TRBV9,TRBD1,CASSVGERTGKAFF,TGTGCCAGCAGCGTAGGGGAGAGGACAGGAAAAGCTTTCTTT
NA,TRBJ2-7,TRBV5-1,TRBD1,CASSLAGTGIHEQYF,TGCGCCAGCAGCTTGGCGGGGACAGGGATACACGAGCAGTACTTC
NA,TRBJ1-2,TRBV5-1,TRBD1,CASSGGTGSSYGYTF,TGCGCCAGCAGCGGGGGGACAGGATCATCCTATGGCTACACCTTC
NA,TRBJ2-1,TRBV30,TRBD2,CAWSQAGISYNEQFF,TGTGCCTGGAGTCAAGCGGGAATATCCTACAATGAGCAGTTCTTC
NA,TRBJ2-1,TRBV4-1,NA,CASSLGVSSYNEQFF,TGCGCCAGCAGCCTCGGGGTTAGCTCCTACAATGAGCAGTTCTTC
NA,TRBJ2-5,TRBV6-5,TRBD2,CASSYAGGPWETQYF,TGTGCCAGCAGTTACGCGGGAGGGCCATGGGAGACCCAGTACTTC
NA,TRBJ2-7,TRBV6-6,TRBD2,CASSYGTSEYEQYF,TGTGCCAGCAGTTACGGGACTAGCGAATACGAGCAGTACTTC
NA,TRBJ2-1,TRBV7-9,NA,CASSSPDRYNEQFF,TGTGCCAGCAGCTCCCCCGACAGATACAATGAGCAGTTCTTC
NA,TRBJ1-5,TRBV5-4,NA,CASSSRGTDQPQHF,TGTGCCAGCAGCTCGAGAGGAACCGATCAGCCCCAGCATTTT
NA,TRBJ2-1,TRBV18,TRBD2,CASSPSDGTRAINEQFF,TGTGCCAGCTCACCATCCGACGGGACTAGAGCGATCAATGAGCAGTTCTTC
NA,TRBJ2-3,TRBV5-4,NA,CASSLAKGISTDTQYF,TGTGCCAGCAGCTTGGCCAAGGGGATTAGCACAGATACGCAGTATTTT
NA,TRBJ2-3,TRBV7-7,NA,CASSLEGGAGTQYF,TGTGCTAGCAGCCTGGAGGGAGGAGCAGGGACGCAGTATTTT
NA,TRBJ2-1,TRBV2,TRBD2,CASRDKRGGQFF,TGTGCCAGCAGGGATAAGCGGGGAGGTCAGTTCTTC
many,TRBJ1-1,TRBV6-5,NA,CASSEQVNTEAFF,TGTGCCAGCAGTGAACAGGTCAACACTGAAGCTTTCTTT
NA,TRBJ2-1,TRBV11-2,TRBD2,CASSLRVGGPLYNEQFF,TGTGCCAGCAGCTTAAGAGTGGGAGGGCCTTTATACAATGAGCAGTTCTTC
NA,TRBJ2-5,TRBV4-2,NA,CASSLGTGWGQETQYF,TGTGCCAGCAGCTTGGGTACAGGGTGGGGGCAAGAGACCCAGTACTTC
NA,TRBJ2-3,TRBV27,TRBD2,CASSQNSGPFTDTQYF,TGTGCCAGCAGTCAAAATAGCGGGCCTTTCACAGATACGCAGTATTTT
NA,TRBJ2-7,TRBV4-2,TRBD2,CASSQPRLAGTIYEQYF,TGTGCCAGCAGCCAGCCCCGACTAGCGGGTACTATATACGAGCAGTACTTC
NA,TRBJ2-1,TRBV5-4,TRBD2,CASSLLAGGSHEQFF,TGTGCCAGCAGCTTGCTGGCGGGAGGTTCCCATGAGCAGTTCTTC
NA,TRBJ1-1,TRBV2,TRBD1,CASLRDSFEAFF,TGTGCCAGCCTCCGGGACAGTTTTGAAGCTTTCTTT
NA,TRBJ2-5,TRBV18,NA,CASSPRTTSHQETQYF,TGTGCCAGCTCACCGAGGACAACTTCACACCAAGAGACCCAGTACTTC
NA,TRBJ2-2,TRBV11-2,TRBD2,CASSSGLAGAGELFF,TGTGCCAGCAGCTCTGGACTAGCGGGAGCCGGGGAGCTGTTTTTT
NA,TRBJ2-3,TRBV29-1,TRBD1,CSGSTGTGTDTQYF,TGCAGCGGGAGCACCGGGACAGGGACAGATACGCAGTATTTT
NA,TRBJ1-5,TRBV2,NA,CASSELGGNQPQHF,TGTGCCAGCAGTGAATTAGGGGGCAATCAGCCCCAGCATTTT